This T cell receptor (beta chain) was recorded in a study of blood T cell repertoires in COVID-19. Germline V gene data show CDR1 as SGHAT and CDR2 as FQNNGV. V lost 1 base to trimming and J lost 4 bases, with 14 bases between them. The CDR3 runs to 16 residues. Only in-frame clones appear in the TCRdb table, and some are missing; sequencing was by immunoSEQ multiplex PCR. This sample has about 60,000 clones, with 55% to 80% found just once. The TCR originated in a woman in her 70s with COVID-19, enrolled during active disease. The genes are TRBV11-2 and TRBJ2-1; TRBD1 is a possible D gene (5 bases). What was sequenced was peripheral blood. As DNA, the CDR3 is TGTGCCAGCAGCTTAGCGGCCAGGGAACCTTACAATGAGCAGTTCTTC. Encoded protein: CASSLAAREPYNEQFF.